What follows are 21 T cell receptor beta chains derived from one specimen sequenced in a study of breast tumors, draining lymph nodes, adjacent tissues. TCRdb processed the multiplex PCR reads anew with MiXCR; each CDR3 protein has one entry. Seen here are about 230,000 distinct CDR3 sequences, about 30% observed once, and the top ten hold just over 1.4%. Samples came from axillary lymph nodes draining the breast cancer. The sequencing input was axillary lymph node tissue. Receptors originate from a female donor with breast cancer. Some clones in this sample may be carry-over from other donors' samples.

Note on this clonotype: At one of its ends the junction is not consistent with the germline gene, which may arise from a read error. This sequence joins TRBV19 and TRBJ1-5; TRBD1 aligns across 8 bases. Germline CDR1 and CDR2: LNHDA and SQIVND (reference sequence). The CDR3 has 18 amino acids. In DNA form, the CDR3 reads TGTGCCAGTAGTAGTTCCGACAGGGGAAGACGGAGCAATCGGCCCCCGCATTTT. Translated: CASSSSDRGRRSNRPPHF.

This clonotype was detected ten times or more. The rearrangement links TRBV29-1 to TRBJ2-1; 11 positions agree with TRBD2. The CDR3 runs to 15 residues. Germline CDR1 SQVTM, CDR2 ANQGSEA. V lost 4 bases and J lost 7; bases outside the gene matches: 9. The CDR3 region is CSVAILAGVSNEQFF. In DNA form, the CDR3 reads TGCAGCGTTGCAATACTAGCGGGAGTTAGTAATGAGCAGTTCTTC.

The table lists this clonotype with a few counts. A read error may explain this, as a much larger clone is one base away. J is TRBJ1-2 and V is TRBV11-3; D unresolved. The germline V and J ends were trimmed by 1 base and 7 bases, with 10 bases remaining between them. This CDR3 is 13 amino acids long. Germline V gene lookup returns CDR1 SGHNT and CDR2 YENEEA. The CDR3 sequence: CASSLGRGSGYTF. The CDR3 DNA is TGTGCCAGCAGCTTAGGTCGCGGCTCTGGCTACACCTTC.

At least ten counts were recorded for this clonotype. The chain recombines TRBV5-4 with TRBJ2-1; 8 bases map to TRBD2. CDR3 length: 15 amino acids. Germline-derived CDR1 and CDR2 are SGHNT and YYREEE (reference sequence). After removal of 4 bases from V and 5 bases from J, the junction contained 8 bases not matched to a gene. In nucleotides, the CDR3 is TGTGCCAGCAGCCAGCGACTAGCGTCCGACAATGAGCAGTTCTTC. This encodes CASSQRLASDNEQFF.

The chain combines TRBV11-2 with TRBJ1-2; a weak D match, TRBD1 (6 bases). The CDR3 sequence is 18 residues long. Trimming took 2 bases from V and 1 from J, leaving 20 bases between them. Germline-derived CDR1 and CDR2 are SGHAT and FQNNGV. CDR3 nucleotide sequence: TGTGCCAGCAGCTTACCAAGGGGTGGCGAACAGGGTAACTATGGCTACACCTTC. It yields the protein CASSLPRGGEQGNYGYTF.

The chain joins TRBV7-8 to TRBJ2-2, with D possibly matching TRBD2 (5 bases). This CDR3 has 14 amino acids. V lost 9 bases, J lost 7 bases, and 18 bases lay in between. The germline CDR1 and CDR2 sequences are SGHVS and FQNEAQ. The CDR3 DNA reads as TGTGCCAGTACCATCGGGGTCGCGGGCGGGGAGCTGTTTTTT. It encodes CASTIGVAGGELFF.

This clonotype has a count of ten or more. V is TRBV4-1 and J is TRBJ2-5; no definite D call. V lost 1 base, J lost 2 bases, and 11 bases lay in between. The germline gives CDR1 MGHRA, CDR2 YSYEKL. The CDR3 loop spans 15 amino acids. The CDR3 DNA follows: TGCGCCAGCAGCCAAGTAGGCCTTTTTCAAGAGACCCAGTACTTC. This gives the protein CASSQVGLFQETQYF.

This clonotype turned up a few times. An end of the junction does not agree with germline; a read error may underlie this. The rearrangement joins TRBV6-5 to TRBJ2-1; no reliable D call. Germline assignment: CDR1 MNHEY and CDR2 SVGAGI. The CDR3 runs to 17 residues. The CDR3: CASSHSGGRSVKDEQFF. The CDR3 nucleotides are TGTGCCAGCAGTCACTCGGGTGGGCGGTCGGTTAAGGATGAGCAGTTCTTC.

V usage is TRBV19 and J usage is TRBJ2-6; D not resolved. The CDR3 extends over 12 amino acids. Looked up from germline, CDR1 is LNHDA and CDR2 is SQIVND (reference sequence). V shed 0 bases and J shed 17 bases, with 11 bases lying between them. CDR3 protein: CASSIDHMGMTF. The DNA of the CDR3 is TGTGCCAGTAGTATAGATCACATGGGAATGACTTTC.

The sample holds many counts of this clonotype. This chain connects TRBV4-2 to TRBJ2-1, with 11 bases that match TRBD2. Germline-derived CDR1 and CDR2 are LGHNA and YNFKEQ. V lost 4 bases to trimming and J lost 5 bases; unmatched junction nucleotides: 10. This CDR3 is built from 17 residues. Written as DNA, the CDR3 is TGTGCCAGCAGCCGGGGACTAGCGGTCTCGATTGACAATGAGCAGTTCTTC. This codes for CASSRGLAVSIDNEQFF.

This chain connects TRBV20-1 to TRBJ2-1, with TRBD2 identical over 13 bases. Germline-derived CDR1 and CDR2 are DFQATT and SNEGSKA (reference sequence). V was pared by 7 bases and J by 9 bases, with 9 bases of the junction left unmatched. CDR3 length equals 14 residues. This CDR3 reads CSVVGTSGITEQFF. CDR3 sequence (DNA): TGCAGTGTGGTGGGGACTAGCGGGATCACTGAGCAGTTCTTC.

This clonotype was recorded at least ten times. The chain joins TRBV2 to TRBJ2-1; TRBD2 might be the D (5 bases). The CDR3 runs 14 residues. The V gene lost 2 bases and the J gene lost 8 bases, with 13 bases spanning the gap. Germline CDR1 reads SNHLY; CDR2 reads FYNNEI. CDR3 protein: CASSESLAGHEQFF. The CDR3 nucleotides read TGTGCCAGCAGTGAATCTCTAGCCGGGCATGAGCAGTTCTTC.

The table lists this clonotype with many counts. V usage is TRBV19 and J usage is TRBJ2-2; D unclear. V dropped 7 bases and J dropped 7 bases, with 10 bases sitting between them. This CDR3 is built from 12 residues. Germline-derived CDR1 and CDR2 are LNHDA and SQIVND (reference sequence). The CDR3 nucleotides read TGTGCCAGTAAGCCCAACGGCGGGGAGCTGTTTTTT. Amino acids: CASKPNGGELFF. The full variable domain, its missing parts supplied by reference TRBV19 and TRBJ2-2, is DGGITQSPKYLFRKEGQNVTLSCEQNLNHDAMYWYRQDPGQGLRLIYYSQIVNDFQKGDIAEGYSVSREKKESFPLTVTSAQKNPTAFYLCASKPNGGELFFGEGSRLTVL.

Points on this clonotype: Likely a read error: the CDR3 ends without its conserved phenylalanine or tryptophan. This chain joins TRBV11-3 and TRBJ2-7; no clear D. Germline V CDR1 and CDR2: SGHNT, YENEEA. This CDR3 is built from 11 residues. This chain's CDR3 is CASSLYYGQYS. The CDR3 nucleotides read TGTGCCAGCAGCCTTTATTACGGGCAGTACTCC.

Details on this clonotype: A junction boundary mismatches the germline segment, possibly from a read error. The chain employs TRBV15 and TRBJ2-7; D possibly corresponds to TRBD1 (6 bases). The CDR3 length is 15 residues. Germline-derived CDR1 and CDR2 are LNHNV and YYDKDF (reference sequence). The CDR3 coding sequence is TGTGCTACCAGCAGAAAACAGGGCTCCCCCTACGAGCAGTACTTC. Residues: CATSRKQGSPYEQYF.

Of note for this clonotype: The junction does not match germline at one end; this may be a read error. This chain connects TRBV20-1 to TRBJ1-6, with D possibly TRBD1 on 6 matching bases. The CDR3 is 15 amino acids. Germline CDR1 and CDR2: DFQATT and SNEGSKA (reference sequence). The CDR3 sequence is CSARDRGGLTSPLHF. The CDR3 bases are TGCAGCGCTAGAGATAGGGGGGGGCTTACTTCACCCCTCCACTTT.

This rearrangement joins TRBV11-3 to TRBJ2-5; 11 positions match TRBD2. The CDR3 contains 14 residues. The trim removed 5 bases at V and 5 bases at J, leaving 4 bases unmatched. Germline CDR1 reads SGHNT; CDR2 reads YENEEA. CDR3 loop: CASSHTSGSETQYF. The CDR3 DNA reads as TGTGCCAGCAGCCATACTAGCGGGAGTGAGACCCAGTACTTC.

In its sample, this clonotype was seen many times. The chain joins TRBV6-2 or TRBV6-3 to TRBJ1-5, with a weak D call TRBD1 (5 bases). Germline CDR1 MNHEY, CDR2 SVGEGT. Between the trimmed V and J ends, which lost 4 bases and 9 bases, there was a span of 13 bases. This CDR3 has 13 amino acids. CDR3 loop: CASSLGPGRPQHF. CDR3 coding DNA: TGTGCCAGCAGTTTAGGGCCAGGGAGGCCCCAGCATTTT.

Many counts were recorded for this clonotype. V gene TRBV4-2 combines with J gene TRBJ1-5; 8 nucleotides line up with TRBD1. Trimming at V came to 5 bases and at J to 5 bases, leaving 2 bases not matched to a gene. Looked up from germline, CDR1 is LGHNA and CDR2 is YNFKEQ. This CDR3 region has 13 residues. In nucleotides, the CDR3 is TGTGCCAGCAGCGGACAGGGTCATCAGCCCCAGCATTTT. Amino acid sequence: CASSGQGHQPQHF.

About this clonotype: Its ends do not fully match the called genes, so a read error is possible. The rearrangement links TRBV30 to TRBJ2-1, with D maybe TRBD2 (5 bases). Germline assignment: CDR1 GTSNPN and CDR2 SVGIG (reference sequence). This CDR3 is 11 amino acids long. The CDR3 protein is CAWSVRGAPSF. The CDR3 coding sequence is TGTGCCTGGAGTGTACGGGGAGCGCCTTCCTTC.

This chain connects TRBV2 to TRBJ1-4; TRBD1 might be the D (6 bases). The V gene lost 6 bases and the J gene lost 0 bases, with 11 bases spanning the gap. The CDR3 length is 15 residues. Germline V CDR1 and CDR2: SNHLY, FYNNEI. The chain's CDR3 is CASRRGAATNEKLFF. DNA for the CDR3: TGTGCCAGCAGGAGGGGGGCGGCAACTAATGAAAAACTGTTTTTT.